This T cell receptor beta chain is drawn from a study of blood T cell repertoires in COVID-19. Study context: PBMCs, B-cell-depleted T cells, or T cells provided the cDNA or gDNA that made up the material.

Measured with immunoSEQ multiplex PCR; TCRdb has only the in-frame clones, and not every one. The sample includes 240,000 or so clones, roughly 80% seen only once; the top ten take roughly 3.2%. The clonotype originates from a woman between 18 and 29 years old with acute or convalescent COVID-19. Sequences were obtained from peripheral blood.

CDR3 sequence reads: CASSNTGYETQYF. The CDR3 DNA is TGTGCCAGCTCCAACACGGGGTACGAGACCCAGTACTTC. J is TRBJ2-5 and V is TRBV21-1; the listed D gene, TRBD2, was not tested against the DNA. TRBV21-1 is reported as a pseudogene. The CDR3 covers 13 residues.